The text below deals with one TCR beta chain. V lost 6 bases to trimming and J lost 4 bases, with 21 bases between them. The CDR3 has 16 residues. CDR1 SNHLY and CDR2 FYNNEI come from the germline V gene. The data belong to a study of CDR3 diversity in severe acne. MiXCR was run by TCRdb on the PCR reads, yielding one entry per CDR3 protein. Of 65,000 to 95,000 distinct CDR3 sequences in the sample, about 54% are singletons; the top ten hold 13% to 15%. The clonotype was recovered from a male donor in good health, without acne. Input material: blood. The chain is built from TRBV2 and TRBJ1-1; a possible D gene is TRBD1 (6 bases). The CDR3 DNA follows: TGTGCCAGCAGATACTCGACGAAGGGGGGTAGCACTGAAGCTTTCTTT. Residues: CASRYSTKGGSTEAFF.